The 23 T cell receptor beta chains in this list originate from one sample, sequenced in a study of cytomegalovirus exposure and HLA in healthy donors. TCRdb's table, derived via immunoSEQ multiplex PCR, lists solely in-frame clones and lacks some. The sample contains 100,000 to 150,000 clones, approximately 95% of which appear only once. The sequencing sample was made of PBMCs. The receptor set was obtained from a man between 18 and 29 years old in good health and CMV-seronegative.

The rearrangement uses TRBV9 and TRBJ2-2, with D possibly TRBD2 on 5 matching bases. This CDR3 spans 14 amino acids. Germline values: CDR1 SGDLS, CDR2 YYNGEE. V was trimmed by 6 bases and J by 2 bases, leaving 11 bases between them. For the CDR3, the DNA is TGTGCCAGCACCCTGGGGAGTAACACCGGGGAGCTGTTTTTT. Amino acids: CASTLGSNTGELFF.

The chain uses TRBV6-5 and TRBJ2-7; the match to TRBD1 covers 10 bases. CDR3 length: 15 amino acids. Germline assignment: CDR1 MNHEY and CDR2 SVGAGI. V lost 6 bases, J lost 4 bases, and 9 bases stayed unmatched. CDR3 amino acids: CASSSGGTGVYEQYF. In DNA, the CDR3 is TGTGCCAGCAGCTCCGGAGGGACAGGGGTATACGAGCAGTACTTC.

V gene TRBV9 combines with J gene TRBJ2-1; TRBD2 matches 13 bases. Germline CDR1 and CDR2: SGDLS and YYNGEE. The CDR3 spans 17 residues. Germline trimming cut 2 bases from V and 7 bases from J; bases unmatched to any gene: 9. This chain's CDR3 is CASSVGLAGSKENEQFF. CDR3 nucleotides: TGTGCCAGCAGCGTGGGACTAGCGGGATCGAAGGAGAATGAGCAGTTCTTC.

The chain combines TRBV25-1 with TRBJ2-1; 7 bases are a match to TRBD1. Trimming at V came to 6 bases and at J to 0 bases, leaving 5 bases not matched to a gene. Germline CDR1 reads MGHDK; CDR2 reads SYGVNS. The CDR3 totals 15 residues. CDR3 DNA: TGTGCCAGCAGAGCGGACAGGTTCTCCTACAATGAGCAGTTCTTC. It translates to CASRADRFSYNEQFF.

V is TRBV27 and J is TRBJ1-1, with 7 bases aligning to TRBD1. Germline V CDR1 and CDR2: MNHEY, SMNVEV (reference sequence). The junction had 4 bases not matched to a gene; V was cut back by 6 bases and J by 3 bases. The CDR3 sequence is 13 residues long. CDR3 region: CASSLTGYTEAFF. The CDR3 bases are TGTGCCAGCAGCTTGACAGGGTACACTGAAGCTTTCTTT.

The CDR3 loop reads CASSALASTDTQYF. CDR3 nucleotide sequence: TGTGCCAGCAGCGCCTTAGCCTCCACAGATACGCAGTATTTT. This chain links TRBV7-2 with TRBJ2-3; no definite D call. The CDR3 sequence is 14 residues long. Germline V lookup: CDR1 SGHTA, CDR2 FQGNSA. V was pared by 5 bases and J by 2 bases, with 11 bases between.

The chain has TRBV9 and TRBJ1-1, with D possibly being TRBD1 (6 bases). Germline CDR1 reads SGDLS; CDR2 reads YYNGEE. Deletions cut 3 bases from V and 11 bases from J, with 17 bases between. The CDR3 contains 13 residues. The CDR3: CASSERGNSGAFF. In DNA form, the CDR3 reads TGTGCCAGCAGCGAGAGGGGGAACTCTGGGGCTTTCTTT.

The chain employs TRBV30 and TRBJ1-4; D is undetermined. Germline-derived CDR1 and CDR2 are GTSNPN and SVGIG (reference sequence). Trimming shortened V by 2 bases and J by 0 bases, and 13 bases separated the two germline ends. This CDR3 contains 16 residues. CDR3 nucleotide sequence: TGTGCCTGGAGTAGCCCACACTACACAACTAATGAAAAACTGTTTTTT. Translation gives CAWSSPHYTTNEKLFF.

CDR3 nucleotides: TGTGCCAGCAGCTTAGTACTAGCGTACCCTTCCGAGCAGTACTTC. Its translation: CASSLVLAYPSEQYF. This chain connects TRBV7-8 to TRBJ2-7; TRBD2 matches at 7 bases. CDR1 SGHVS and CDR2 FQNEAQ come from the germline V gene. The J segment lost 6 bases and the V segment lost 1 base, leaving 9 bases of the junction unmatched. The CDR3 runs to 15 residues.

V usage is TRBV28 and J usage is TRBJ2-6, with D perhaps matching TRBD1 (5 bases). The CDR3 covers 16 residues. The ends were cut back, 6 bases at V and 1 base at J, with 13 bases in the middle. In germline, CDR1 is MDHEN, CDR2 SYDVKM. The CDR3: CASSRQRVSGANVLTF. The CDR3 nucleotides are TGTGCCAGCAGCAGACAGCGCGTTTCTGGGGCCAACGTCCTGACTTTC. Drawing the rest from reference TRBV28 and TRBJ2-6, the complete variable domain is DVKVTQSSRYLVKRTGEKVFLECVQDMDHENMFWYRQDPGLGLRLIYFSYDVKMKEKGDIPEGYSVSREKKERFSLILESASTNQTSMYLCASSRQRVSGANVLTFGAGSRLTVL.

This sequence joins TRBV12-5 and TRBJ2-7, with 8 bases matching TRBD2. Trimming removed 7 bases from V and 1 base from J; junction bases left unmatched: 6. This CDR3 comprises 14 residues. From germline, CDR1 is LGHNT and CDR2 FRNRAP. The CDR3 protein is CASAIGGGSYEQYF. CDR3 sequence (DNA): TGTGCTAGTGCCATTGGCGGGGGGTCCTACGAGCAGTACTTC. Supplemented by reference TRBV12-5 and TRBJ2-7, the full variable domain reads DARVTQTPRHKVTEMGQEVTMRCQPILGHNTVFWYRQTMMQGLELLAYFRNRAPLDDSGMPKDRFSAEMPDATLATLKIQPSEPRDSAVYFCASAIGGGSYEQYFGPGTRLTVT.

This chain uses TRBV19 with TRBJ1-1; maybe TRBD1 (5 bases). Trimming left V 8 bases short and J 10 bases short, with 11 bases between. Germline lookup yields CDR1 LNHDA and CDR2 SQIVND (reference sequence). This CDR3 region has 10 residues. This CDR3 reads CASGRGGAFF. CDR3 in DNA: TGTGCCAGTGGAAGGGGTGGAGCTTTCTTT.

The gene calls are TRBV29-1 and TRBJ2-1; the match to TRBD2 covers 9 bases. Germline CDR1 SQVTM, CDR2 ANQGSEA. There are 16 residues in the CDR3. The V gene end was trimmed by 6 bases and the J gene end by 3 bases; junction bases not matched to a gene: 12. The CDR3 DNA follows: TGCAGCGTAACAACCCCTAGCGGGGCCTACTACAATGAGCAGTTCTTC. Translating it yields CSVTTPSGAYYNEQFF.

The chain joins TRBV7-2 to TRBJ1-2, with D perhaps matching TRBD1 (5 bases). Trimming shortened V by 0 bases and J by 8 bases, and 13 bases separated the two germline ends. The CDR3 runs 14 residues. Germline V gene sequence: CDR1 SGHTA, CDR2 FQGNSA. This CDR3 is CASSLAVRVQGYTF. CDR3 bases: TGTGCCAGCAGCTTAGCGGTCAGGGTGCAGGGCTACACCTTC.

The rearrangement links TRBV27 to TRBJ2-6; D is possibly TRBD2 (6 bases). In germline, CDR1 is MNHEY, CDR2 SMNVEV (reference sequence). This CDR3 is built from 14 residues. The ends were cut back, 7 bases at V and 0 bases at J, with 7 bases in the middle. The CDR3 loop is CASKRVSGANVLTF. CDR3 in DNA: TGTGCCAGCAAGCGGGTCTCTGGGGCCAACGTCCTGACTTTC.

The rearrangement uses TRBV6-5 and TRBJ1-1, with 7 nucleotides matching TRBD1. Germline V gives CDR1 MNHEY, CDR2 SVGAGI. The CDR3 runs to 14 residues. The V segment lost 6 bases and the J segment 0 bases; nucleotides outside the gene matches: 4. CDR3 protein: CASRLTGLNTEAFF. The CDR3 nucleotides are TGTGCCAGCAGACTGACAGGGCTGAACACTGAAGCTTTCTTT.

V gene TRBV2 combines with J gene TRBJ2-2, with D possibly TRBD2 on 6 matching bases. V lost 2 bases and J 3 bases, leaving 10 bases between the germline ends. This CDR3 contains 15 residues. Looked up from germline, CDR1 is SNHLY and CDR2 is FYNNEI. The CDR3 DNA is TGTGCCAGCAGTGAATGGCGGGATTACACCGGGGAGCTGTTTTTT. It is translated as CASSEWRDYTGELFF.

This clone was counted once. V is TRBV7-9 and J is TRBJ1-5; 7 bases are a match to TRBD1. Germline assignment: CDR1 SEHNR and CDR2 FQNEAQ (reference sequence). The trim removed 6 bases at V and 3 bases at J, leaving 5 bases unmatched. The CDR3 runs 14 residues. This CDR3 is CASSLGTDNQPQHF. CDR3 nucleotides: TGTGCCAGCAGTCTCGGGACAGACAATCAGCCCCAGCATTTT.

The V call is TRBV5-6, the J call TRBJ2-2; 7 nucleotides match TRBD2. Trimming took 4 bases from V and 8 from J; bases not matched to a gene: 8. The CDR3 runs 14 residues. Germline CDR1 and CDR2: SGHDT and YYEEEE. This chain's CDR3 is CASSVGGSTGELFF. The CDR3 DNA sequence: TGTGCCAGCAGCGTGGGCGGGAGTACGGGGGAGCTGTTTTTT.

The chain has TRBV6-5 and TRBJ2-3, with D possibly matching TRBD2 (5 bases). Germline CDR1 is MNHEY and CDR2 is SVGAGI. The CDR3 has 12 residues. The V gene lost 5 bases and the J gene lost 9 bases, with 12 bases spanning the gap. CDR3: CASSELGKTQYF. The DNA of the CDR3 is TGTGCCAGCAGTGAACTAGGAAAGACGCAGTATTTT.

The chain recombines TRBV15 with TRBJ2-1; a weak D match, TRBD2 (6 bases). Germline CDR1 and CDR2: LNHNV and YYDKDF (reference sequence). This CDR3 spans 14 amino acids. V gave up 3 bases and J gave up 9 bases, with 15 bases separating them. This chain's CDR3 is CATSRGGNSFEQFF. The CDR3 nucleotides read TGTGCCACCAGCAGGGGCGGGAACAGCTTTGAGCAGTTCTTC.

This chain joins TRBV7-8 and TRBJ1-1; the match to TRBD1 covers 7 bases. After removal of 5 bases from V and 5 bases from J, the junction contained 8 bases not matched to a gene. Germline CDR1 reads SGHVS; CDR2 reads FQNEAQ. The length of the CDR3 is 14 residues. CDR3 sequence: CASSVQGSRTEAFF. DNA of the CDR3: TGTGCCAGCAGCGTACAGGGGTCGCGTACTGAAGCTTTCTTT.

The chain carries TRBV6-5 and TRBJ2-5, with 7 bases that match TRBD2. This CDR3 region has 15 residues. J lost 4 bases, V lost 6 bases, and 11 bases had no gene match. CDR1 and CDR2 (germline): MNHEY, SVGAGI. The CDR3 region has the DNA TGTGCCAGCAGCCCTCCGCAAGGGGAGGGAGAGACCCAGTACTTC. Its translation is CASSPPQGEGETQYF.